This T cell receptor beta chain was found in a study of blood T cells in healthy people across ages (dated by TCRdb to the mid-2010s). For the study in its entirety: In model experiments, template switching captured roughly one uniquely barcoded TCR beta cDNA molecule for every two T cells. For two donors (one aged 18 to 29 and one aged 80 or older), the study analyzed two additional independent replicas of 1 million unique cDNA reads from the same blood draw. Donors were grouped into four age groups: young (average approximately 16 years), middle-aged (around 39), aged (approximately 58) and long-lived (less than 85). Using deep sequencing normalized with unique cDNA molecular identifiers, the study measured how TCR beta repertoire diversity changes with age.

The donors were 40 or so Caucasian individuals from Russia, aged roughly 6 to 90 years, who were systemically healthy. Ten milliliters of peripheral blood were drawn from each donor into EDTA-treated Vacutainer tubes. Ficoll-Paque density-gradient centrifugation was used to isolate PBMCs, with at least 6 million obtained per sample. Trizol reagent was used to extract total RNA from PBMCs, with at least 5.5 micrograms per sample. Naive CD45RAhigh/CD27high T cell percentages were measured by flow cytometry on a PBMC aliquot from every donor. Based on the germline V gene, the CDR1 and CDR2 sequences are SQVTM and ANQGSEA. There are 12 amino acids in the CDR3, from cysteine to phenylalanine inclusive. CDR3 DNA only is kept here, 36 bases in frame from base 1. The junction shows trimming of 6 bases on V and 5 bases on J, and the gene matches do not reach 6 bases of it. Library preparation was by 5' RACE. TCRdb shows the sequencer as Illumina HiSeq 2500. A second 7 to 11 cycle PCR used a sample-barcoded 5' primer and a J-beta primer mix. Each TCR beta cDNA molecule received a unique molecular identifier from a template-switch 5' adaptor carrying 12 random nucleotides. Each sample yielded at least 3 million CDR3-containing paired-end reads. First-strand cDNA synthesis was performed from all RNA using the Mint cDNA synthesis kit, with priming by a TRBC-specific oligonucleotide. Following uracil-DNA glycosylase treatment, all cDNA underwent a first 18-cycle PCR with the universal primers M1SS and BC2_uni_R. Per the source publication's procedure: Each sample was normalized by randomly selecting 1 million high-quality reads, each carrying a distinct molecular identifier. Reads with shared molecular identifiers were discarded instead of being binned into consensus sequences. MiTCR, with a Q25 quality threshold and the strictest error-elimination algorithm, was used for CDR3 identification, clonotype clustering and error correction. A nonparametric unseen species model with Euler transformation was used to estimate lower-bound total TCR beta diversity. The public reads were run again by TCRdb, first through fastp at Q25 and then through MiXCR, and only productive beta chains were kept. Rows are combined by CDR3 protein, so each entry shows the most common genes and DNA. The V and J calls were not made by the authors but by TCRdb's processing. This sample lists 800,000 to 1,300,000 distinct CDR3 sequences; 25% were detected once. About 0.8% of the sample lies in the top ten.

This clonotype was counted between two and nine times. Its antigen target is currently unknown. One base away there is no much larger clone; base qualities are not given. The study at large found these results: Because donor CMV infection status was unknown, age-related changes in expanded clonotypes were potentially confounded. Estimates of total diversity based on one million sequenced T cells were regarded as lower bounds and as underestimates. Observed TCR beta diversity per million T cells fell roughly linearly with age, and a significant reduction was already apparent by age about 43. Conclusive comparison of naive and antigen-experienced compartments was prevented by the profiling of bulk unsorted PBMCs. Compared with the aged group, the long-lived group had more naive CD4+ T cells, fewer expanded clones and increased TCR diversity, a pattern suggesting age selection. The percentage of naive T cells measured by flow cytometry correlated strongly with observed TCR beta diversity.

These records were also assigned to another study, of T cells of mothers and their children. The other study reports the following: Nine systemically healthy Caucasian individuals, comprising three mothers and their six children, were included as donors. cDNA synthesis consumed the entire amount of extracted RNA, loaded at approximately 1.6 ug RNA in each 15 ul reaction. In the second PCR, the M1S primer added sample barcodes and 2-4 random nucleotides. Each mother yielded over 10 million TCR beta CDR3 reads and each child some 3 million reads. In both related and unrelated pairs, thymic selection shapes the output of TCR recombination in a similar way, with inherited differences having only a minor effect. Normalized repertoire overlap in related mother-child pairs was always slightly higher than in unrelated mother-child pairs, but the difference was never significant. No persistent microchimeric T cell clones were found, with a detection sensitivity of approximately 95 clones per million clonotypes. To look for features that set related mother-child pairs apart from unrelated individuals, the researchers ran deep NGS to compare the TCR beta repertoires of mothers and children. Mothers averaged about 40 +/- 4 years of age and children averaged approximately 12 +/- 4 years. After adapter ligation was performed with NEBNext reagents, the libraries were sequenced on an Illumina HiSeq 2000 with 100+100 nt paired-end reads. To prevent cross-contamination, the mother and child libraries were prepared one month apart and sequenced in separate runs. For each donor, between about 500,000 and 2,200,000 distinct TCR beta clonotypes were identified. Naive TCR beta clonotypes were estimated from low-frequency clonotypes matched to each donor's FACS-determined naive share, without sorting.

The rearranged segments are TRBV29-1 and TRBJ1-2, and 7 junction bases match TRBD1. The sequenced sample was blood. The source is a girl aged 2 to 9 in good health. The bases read TGCAGCGTCGCCGGGACAGAATATGGCTACACCTTC. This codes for CSVAGTEYGYTF.